What follows are 3 T cell receptor beta chains derived from one specimen sequenced in a study of T cell responses to AZD1222 COVID-19 vaccine. Produced via immunoSEQ multiplex PCR; TCRdb's table is partial and in-frame only. The sample yields around 120,000 clones, more than 85% seen once. The material sequenced was peripheral blood, taken on day 0 of AZD1222 vaccination. These receptors all stem from an adult in good health.

This sequence joins TRBV27 and TRBJ1-6; D call uncertain. The V end lost 5 bases, the J end lost 10 bases, and 15 bases lay between the germline ends. This CDR3 contains 14 residues. The germline CDR1 and CDR2 sequences are MNHEY and SMNVEV (reference sequence). CDR3 in amino acids: CASSLFPSLSPLHF. The CDR3 region has the DNA TGTGCCAGCAGTCTCTTCCCTTCCTTATCACCCCTCCACTTT.

The gene calls are TRBV27 and TRBJ1-5; TRBD1 aligns across 9 bases. The CDR3 spans 15 residues. Germline lookup yields CDR1 MNHEY and CDR2 SMNVEV (reference sequence). Losses at the gene ends were 5 bases for V and 4 bases for J; bases not matched to a gene: 6. The CDR3 bases are TGTGCCAGCAGTGGGACAGGGCCTTTAAATCAGCCCCAGCATTTT. The encoded protein is CASSGTGPLNQPQHF.

The chain is built from TRBV5-4 and TRBJ1-1, with no clear D. V was trimmed by 0 bases and J by 6 bases, leaving 6 bases between them. The CDR3 is made up of 12 amino acids. Germline CDR1 is SGHNT and CDR2 is YYREEE (reference sequence). CDR3 sequence (DNA): TGTGCCAGCAGCTTGGGACCGTCTGAAGCTTTCTTT. Translating it yields CASSLGPSEAFF.